These T cell receptor beta chains were read from a single sample in a study of identifying expanded T cells in peripheral blood. Produced via immunoSEQ multiplex PCR; TCRdb's table is partial and in-frame only. Of 84,000 or so clones listed, around nine tenths were seen once; the top ten hold around 3%. Sequenced material: blood. All receptors derive from a person between 18 and 75 years old in good health. Both conserved end residues are part of each CDR3. The D gene is left open where the match is weak. A clone size is listed for some rows: how often the clone was seen (once, few, many), or a class if it is expanded.

CASSSGTSGINEQFF | TGTGCCAGCAGCTCCGGGACTAGCGGGATCAATGAGCAGTTCTTC | TRBJ2-1 | TRBV5-4 | TRBD2 | NA
CASSLQGATEAFF | TGCGCCAGCAGCTTGCAGGGGGCCACTGAAGCTTTCTTT | TRBJ1-1 | TRBV5-1 | TRBD1 | NA
CAIGLWGLAKYEQYF | TGTGCCATCGGGCTCTGGGGACTAGCTAAGTACGAGCAGTACTTC | TRBJ2-7 | TRBV9 | TRBD2 | NA
CASSLVIGQGLPPLHF | TGTGCCAGCAGCTTGGTCATCGGACAGGGCCTGCCGCCCCTCCACTTT | TRBJ1-6 | TRBV5-5 | TRBD1 | NA
CASSREEGSGYTF | TGTGCCAGCTCACGCGAAGAAGGGAGTGGCTACACCTTC | TRBJ1-2 | TRBV18 | NA | once
CASMQAGLNTEAFF | TGTGCCAGTATGCAGGCCGGACTGAACACTGAAGCTTTCTTT | TRBJ1-1 | TRBV19 | NA | few
CASSRGPGGTEAFF | TGTGCCAGCAGCCGAGGACCTGGAGGCACTGAAGCTTTCTTT | TRBJ1-1 | TRBV9 | NA | NA
CSVARGGGRAEAFF | TGCAGCGTAGCACGGGGCGGCGGGAGGGCTGAAGCTTTCTTT | TRBJ1-1 | TRBV29-1 | NA | NA
CASSLVGKAYEQYF | TGTGCCAGCAGCTTAGTAGGGAAAGCCTACGAGCAGTACTTC | TRBJ2-7 | TRBV11-2 | NA | NA
CASSSGLASTDTQYF | TGTGCCAGCAGCAGCGGACTAGCGAGCACAGATACGCAGTATTTT | TRBJ2-3 | TRBV7-3 | TRBD2 | NA
CASSVGGDGVYGYTF | TGTGCCAGCAGCGTAGGCGGGGACGGGGTCTATGGCTACACCTTC | TRBJ1-2 | TRBV9 | NA | NA
CASSEENLQGAKEPSGANVLTF | TGTGCCAGCAGCGAAGAAAACTTACAGGGGGCGAAGGAGCCTTCTGGGGCCAACGTCCTGACTTTC | TRBJ2-6 | TRBV21-1 | NA | once
CSVDDRRANEQYF | TGCAGCGTCGATGACAGGCGGGCCAACGAGCAGTACTTC | TRBJ2-7 | TRBV29-1 | NA | NA
CASSIDVAGELFF | TGTGCCAGCAGCATAGACGTCGCCGGGGAGCTGTTTTTT | TRBJ2-2 | TRBV5-5 | NA | once
CAWSTTGGGEKLFF | TGTGCCTGGAGTACGACAGGGGGAGGTGAAAAACTGTTTTTT | TRBJ1-4 | TRBV30 | TRBD1 | once
CAISERVEGNQPQHF | TGTGCCATCAGTGAAAGGGTAGAGGGCAATCAGCCCCAGCATTTT | TRBJ1-5 | TRBV10-3 | NA | NA
CASGRVYEQYF | TGTGCCAGCGGAAGGGTCTACGAGCAGTACTTC | TRBJ2-7 | TRBV7-9 | NA | once
CASSSRGGGTGELFF | TGTGCCAGCAGCTCCCGGGGAGGGGGGACCGGGGAGCTGTTTTTT | TRBJ2-2 | TRBV11-2 | NA | NA
CASSWGGRVDYGYTF | TGTGCCAGCAGCTGGGGCGGCAGGGTCGACTATGGCTACACCTTC | TRBJ1-2 | TRBV7-8 | NA | NA
CSSRLGYEQYF | TGCAGCTCGCGACTGGGCTACGAGCAGTACTTC | TRBJ2-7 | TRBV29-1 | NA | NA
CASSLTQGQSEKLFF | TGTGCCAGCAGCTTAACGCAGGGGCAAAGTGAAAAACTGTTTTTT | TRBJ1-4 | TRBV7-9 | NA | NA
CASSLAWEAFF | TGTGCCAGCAGCTTAGCCTGGGAAGCTTTCTTT | TRBJ1-1 | TRBV11-2 | NA | NA
CASSQSGQLGHGYTF | TGTGCCAGCAGCCAATCGGGACAGCTGGGGCATGGCTACACCTTC | TRBJ1-2 | TRBV14 | TRBD1 | NA
CASSPGTDSPLHF | TGCGCCAGCAGTCCCGGGACAGATTCACCCCTCCACTTT | TRBJ1-6 | TRBV10-1 | TRBD1 | NA
CASSERGTGGRRAFF | TGTGCCAGCAGTGAAAGGGGGACAGGTGGGAGGAGAGCTTTCTTT | TRBJ1-1 | TRBV6-1 | TRBD1 | NA
CASSYSLAGGYEQYF | TGTGCCAGCAGTTACTCACTAGCGGGGGGTTACGAGCAGTACTTC | TRBJ2-7 | TRBV6-5 | TRBD2 | NA
CASSLGDGGKAFF | TGTGCCAGCAGCCTAGGGGACGGGGGAAAAGCTTTCTTT | TRBJ1-1 | TRBV6-6 | NA | NA
CASSTSGLAGEQYF | TGTGCCAGCAGCACCTCGGGACTAGCGGGGGAGCAGTACTTC | TRBJ2-7 | TRBV9 | TRBD2 | NA
CASSNTFSYNEQFF | TGTGCCAGCAGCAACACCTTCTCCTACAATGAGCAGTTCTTC | TRBJ2-1 | TRBV6-5 | NA | NA
CASSLVGTSGAYNEQFF | TGTGCCAGCAGCTTAGTCGGTACTAGCGGAGCCTACAATGAGCAGTTCTTC | TRBJ2-1 | TRBV7-9 | TRBD2 | once
CASSQPDRDGHTEAFF | TGCGCCAGCAGCCAACCTGACAGGGATGGTCACACTGAAGCTTTCTTT | TRBJ1-1 | TRBV4-1 | TRBD1 | NA
CASSPSQGRNTEAFF | TGTGCCAGCAGCCCTTCTCAGGGTAGAAACACTGAAGCTTTCTTT | TRBJ1-1 | TRBV7-6 | NA | NA
CASGGGGNTIYF | TGTGCTAGTGGAGGTGGGGGAAACACCATATATTTT | TRBJ1-3 | TRBV12-5 | NA | NA
CAYRTQPNTEAFF | TGTGCCTACCGGACCCAGCCGAACACTGAAGCTTTCTTT | TRBJ1-1 | TRBV30 | NA | NA
CASSLGGGGYEQYF | TGTGCCAGCAGCTTAGGCGGGGGGGGCTACGAGCAGTACTTC | TRBJ2-7 | TRBV13 | TRBD2 | NA